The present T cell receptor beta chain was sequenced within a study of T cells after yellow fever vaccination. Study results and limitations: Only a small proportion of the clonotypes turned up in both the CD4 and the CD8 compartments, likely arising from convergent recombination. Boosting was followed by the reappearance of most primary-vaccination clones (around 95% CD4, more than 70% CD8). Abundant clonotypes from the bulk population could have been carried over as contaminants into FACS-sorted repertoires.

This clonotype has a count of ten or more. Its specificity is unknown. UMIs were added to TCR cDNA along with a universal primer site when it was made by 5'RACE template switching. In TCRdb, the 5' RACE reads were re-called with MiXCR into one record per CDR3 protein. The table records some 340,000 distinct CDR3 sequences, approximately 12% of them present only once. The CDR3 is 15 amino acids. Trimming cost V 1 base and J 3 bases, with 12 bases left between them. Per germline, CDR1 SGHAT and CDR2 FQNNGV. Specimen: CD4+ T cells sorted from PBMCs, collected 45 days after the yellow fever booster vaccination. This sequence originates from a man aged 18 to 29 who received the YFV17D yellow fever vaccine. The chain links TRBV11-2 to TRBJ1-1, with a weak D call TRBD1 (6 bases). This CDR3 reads CASSLVARGDTEAFF. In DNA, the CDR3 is TGTGCCAGCAGCTTAGTAGCCAGGGGCGACACTGAAGCTTTCTTT.